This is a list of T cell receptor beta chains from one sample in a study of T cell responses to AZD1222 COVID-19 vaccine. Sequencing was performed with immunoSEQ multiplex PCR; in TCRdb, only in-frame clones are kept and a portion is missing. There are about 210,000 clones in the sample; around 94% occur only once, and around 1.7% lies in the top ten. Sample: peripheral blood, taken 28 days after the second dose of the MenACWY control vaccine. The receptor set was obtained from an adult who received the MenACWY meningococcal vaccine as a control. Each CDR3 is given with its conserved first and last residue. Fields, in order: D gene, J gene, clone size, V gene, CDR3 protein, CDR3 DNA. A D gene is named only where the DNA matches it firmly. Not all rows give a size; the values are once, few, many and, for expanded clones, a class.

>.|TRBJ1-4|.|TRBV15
CATSLLGLNREKLFF
TGTGCCACCAGCTTGCTAGGCCTCAATCGTGAAAAACTGTTTTTT
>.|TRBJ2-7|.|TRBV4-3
CASSQEAADFYEQYF
TGCGCCAGCAGCCAAGAGGCGGCAGATTTCTACGAGCAGTACTTC
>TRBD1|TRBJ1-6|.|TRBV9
CASSVGQGVSPLHF
TGTGCCAGCAGCGTGGGACAGGGGGTTTCACCCCTCCACTTT
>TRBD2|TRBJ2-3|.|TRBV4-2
CASRDGTSADTQYF
TGTGCCAGCAGGGATGGGACTAGCGCAGATACGCAGTATTTT
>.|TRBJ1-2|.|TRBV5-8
CASSLWEINYGYTF
TGTGCCAGCAGCTTGTGGGAGATTAACTATGGCTACACCTTC
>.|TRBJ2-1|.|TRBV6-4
CASMRAPAGEQFF
TGTGCCAGCATGCGGGCACCGGCGGGTGAGCAGTTCTTC
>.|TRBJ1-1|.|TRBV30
CAWNVGSPGESFF
TGTGCCTGGAACGTCGGCTCGCCAGGCGAGAGTTTCTTT
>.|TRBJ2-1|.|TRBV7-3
CASSLFGLINEQFF
TGTGCCAGCAGCTTATTCGGCCTTATCAATGAGCAGTTCTTC
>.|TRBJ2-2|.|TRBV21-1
CASSTGRPRLGGELFF
TGTGCCAGCAGCACCGGGAGGCCCCGATTGGGAGGGGAGCTGTTTTTT
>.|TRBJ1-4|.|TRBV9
CASSVGAGEKLFF
TGTGCCAGCAGCGTAGGCGCAGGGGAAAAACTGTTTTTT
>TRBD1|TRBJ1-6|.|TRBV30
CALGQANNSPLHF
TGTGCCTTGGGACAGGCAAATAATTCACCCCTCCACTTT
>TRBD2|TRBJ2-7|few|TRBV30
CAWRLASGNSYEQYF
TGTGCCTGGAGGCTAGCTAGCGGGAACTCCTACGAGCAGTACTTC
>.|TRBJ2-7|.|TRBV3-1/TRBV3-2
CASSQEGSSYEQYF
TGTGCCAGCAGCCAAGAGGGCAGCTCCTACGAGCAGTACTTC
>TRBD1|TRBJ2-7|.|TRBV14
CASSLFTGGYEQYF
TGTGCCAGCAGCCTATTCACAGGGGGCTACGAGCAGTACTTC
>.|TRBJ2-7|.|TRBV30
CAWSEGLYEQYF
TGTGCCTGGAGTGAGGGGCTATACGAGCAGTACTTC
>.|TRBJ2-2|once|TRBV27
CASSSSNTGELFF
TGTGCCAGCAGTTCGTCGAACACCGGGGAGCTGTTTTTT
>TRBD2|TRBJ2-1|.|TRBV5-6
CASKGGLAGDLAVNEQFF
TGTGCCAGCAAGGGGGGACTAGCGGGAGATTTGGCGGTCAATGAGCAGTTCTTC
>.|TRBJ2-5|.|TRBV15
CATSRAGSETQYF
TGTGCCACCAGCAGAGCTGGGTCGGAGACCCAGTACTTC
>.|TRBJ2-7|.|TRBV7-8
CASSYGLALSYEQYF
TGTGCCAGCAGCTATGGTCTAGCCCTCTCCTACGAGCAGTACTTC
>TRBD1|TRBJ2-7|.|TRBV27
CASSYRGETYEQYF
TGTGCCAGCAGCTACAGGGGGGAAACCTACGAGCAGTACTTC
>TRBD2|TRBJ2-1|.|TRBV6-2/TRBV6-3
CASSALAGASYNEQFF
TGTGCCAGCAGTGCCCTAGCGGGGGCCAGCTACAATGAGCAGTTCTTC
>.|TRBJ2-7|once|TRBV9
CASSVRGGRDEQYF
TGTGCCAGCAGCGTAAGAGGGGGAAGGGACGAGCAGTACTTC
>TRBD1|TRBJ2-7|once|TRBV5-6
CASSTTTGVISYEQYF
TGTGCCAGCAGCACTACGACAGGGGTTATCTCCTACGAGCAGTACTTC
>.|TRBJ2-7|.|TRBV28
CASSLGGEQYF
TGTGCCAGCAGTTTAGGGGGCGAGCAGTACTTC
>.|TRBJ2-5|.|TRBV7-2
CASSPMMGSGSTQYF
TGTGCCAGCAGCCCTATGATGGGATCGGGGAGTACCCAGTACTTC
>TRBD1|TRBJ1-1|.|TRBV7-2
CASSLGGQANTEAFF
TGTGCCAGCAGCTTAGGGGGACAGGCGAACACTGAAGCTTTCTTT
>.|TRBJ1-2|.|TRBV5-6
CASSLNGPRDGYTF
TGTGCCAGCAGCCTCAATGGGCCCCGGGATGGCTACACCTTC
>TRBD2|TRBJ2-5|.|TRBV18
CASSPRTSPETQYF
TGTGCCAGCTCACCGCGGACTAGCCCCGAGACCCAGTACTTC
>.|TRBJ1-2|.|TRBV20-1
CSASTAVYGYTF
TGCAGTGCTAGTACTGCAGTCTATGGCTACACCTTC
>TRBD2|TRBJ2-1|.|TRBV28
CASSFPSSGRALNEQFF
TGTGCCAGCAGTTTTCCCTCTAGCGGGAGGGCCCTGAATGAGCAGTTCTTC
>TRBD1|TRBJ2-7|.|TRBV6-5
CASSYRGTGPYEQYF
TGTGCCAGCAGTTATCGAGGGACAGGGCCCTACGAGCAGTACTTC
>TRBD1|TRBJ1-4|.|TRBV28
CASSVGQGKQKLFF
TGTGCCAGCAGTGTGGGACAGGGAAAGCAAAAACTGTTTTTT
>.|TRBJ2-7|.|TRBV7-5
CVRRPILRSSYEQYF
TGTGTCAGAAGGCCTATCCTGCGGAGCTCCTACGAGCAGTACTTC
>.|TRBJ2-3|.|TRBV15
CATSRVRGAGDTQYF
TGTGCCACCAGCAGAGTGAGGGGGGCTGGAGATACGCAGTATTTT
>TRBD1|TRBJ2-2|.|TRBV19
CASSIPGGTGDTGELFF
TGTGCCAGTAGTATCCCCGGCGGGACAGGAGACACCGGGGAGCTGTTTTTT
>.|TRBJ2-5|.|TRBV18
CASSPGGPETQYF
TGTGCCAGCTCACCAGGGGGTCCAGAGACCCAGTACTTC
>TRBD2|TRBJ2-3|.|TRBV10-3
CAISEPILGGENTDTQYF
TGTGCCATCAGTGAGCCGATACTCGGGGGGGAAAACACAGATACGCAGTATTTT
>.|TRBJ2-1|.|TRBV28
CASSIRTEQFF
TGTGCCAGCAGTATTAGGACTGAGCAGTTCTTC
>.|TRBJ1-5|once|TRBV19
CASSIGQGIQPQHF
TGTGCCAGTAGTATAGGGCAGGGGATTCAGCCCCAGCATTTT
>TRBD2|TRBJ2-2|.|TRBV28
CASSLFINSAGGSTGELFF
TGTGCCAGCAGTTTATTTATAAATTCCGCGGGAGGGAGCACCGGGGAGCTGTTTTTT
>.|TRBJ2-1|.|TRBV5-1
CASSLDRGGHNEQFF
TGCGCCAGCAGCTTGGACAGGGGAGGCCACAATGAGCAGTTCTTC
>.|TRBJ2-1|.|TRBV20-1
CSARVGNEQFF
TGCAGTGCTAGAGTAGGCAATGAGCAGTTCTTC
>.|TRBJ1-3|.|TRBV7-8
CASSLGGNTIYF
TGTGCCAGCAGCCTGGGGGGGAACACCATATATTTT
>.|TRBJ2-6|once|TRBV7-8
CASSHSGNSGANVLTF
TGTGCCAGCAGCCATAGTGGGAACTCTGGGGCCAACGTCCTGACTTTC
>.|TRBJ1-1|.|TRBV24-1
CATSVGMNTEAFF
TGTGCCACCAGTGTGGGAATGAACACTGAAGCTTTCTTT
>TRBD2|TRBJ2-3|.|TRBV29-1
CSLGRGGLLDTQYF
TGCAGTCTGGGTCGGGGGGGACTACTGGATACGCAGTATTTT
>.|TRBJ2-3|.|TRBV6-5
CASSPNTERAHYF
TGTGCCAGCAGTCCCAACACCGAGCGCGCGCACTATTTT
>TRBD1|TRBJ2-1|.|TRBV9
CASGKTGRYNEQFF
TGTGCCAGCGGAAAGACAGGGCGTTACAATGAGCAGTTCTTC
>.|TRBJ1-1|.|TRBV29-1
CSVAGLNTEAFF
TGCAGCGTCGCGGGGTTGAACACTGAAGCTTTCTTT